Listed below are T cell receptor beta chains from one sample, sequenced in a study of T cell responses to AZD1222 COVID-19 vaccine. Sequenced by immunoSEQ multiplex PCR; TCRdb stores in-frame clones only, minus some. The sample lists over 85,000 clones; nearly 90% were seen once. Sample: peripheral blood, taken on day 0 of AZD1222 vaccination. The source of these receptors is an adult in good health. Each CDR3 is given with its conserved first and last residue. Each record gives: clone size, V gene, J gene, D gene, CDR3 protein, CDR3 DNA. D genes are given only for firm matches. Clone size is not always given. Where it is, it says once, few, many or a class for expanded clones.

clone_size: .; v_call: TRBV12-3/TRBV12-4; j_call: TRBJ2-7; d_call: .; cdr3_aa: CASSFNVGYEQYF; cdr3_nt: TGTGCCAGCAGTTTTAATGTAGGCTACGAGCAGTACTTC
clone_size: .; v_call: TRBV29-1; j_call: TRBJ2-6; d_call: TRBD1; cdr3_aa: CSVTGAGANVLTF; cdr3_nt: TGCAGCGTAACAGGGGCAGGGGCCAACGTCCTGACTTTC
clone_size: once; v_call: TRBV2; j_call: TRBJ2-1; d_call: .; cdr3_aa: CASHRRSYNEQFF; cdr3_nt: TGTGCCAGCCACAGGCGCTCCTACAATGAGCAGTTCTTC
clone_size: .; v_call: TRBV14; j_call: TRBJ1-2; d_call: TRBD1; cdr3_aa: CASSQGGQSYGYTF; cdr3_nt: TGTGCCAGCAGCCAGGGGGGACAGTCATATGGCTACACCTTC
clone_size: .; v_call: TRBV6-2/TRBV6-3; j_call: TRBJ2-6; d_call: .; cdr3_aa: CASSQLFSGANVLTF; cdr3_nt: TGTGCCAGCAGTCAGTTATTTTCTGGGGCCAACGTCCTGACTTTC
clone_size: few; v_call: TRBV7-3; j_call: TRBJ1-1; d_call: .; cdr3_aa: CASSSWGNTEAFF; cdr3_nt: TGTGCCAGCAGCTCATGGGGGAACACTGAAGCTTTCTTT
clone_size: .; v_call: TRBV7-3; j_call: TRBJ2-7; d_call: TRBD2; cdr3_aa: CASSPRGGLDEQYF; cdr3_nt: TGTGCCAGCAGCCCGCGGGGGGGCCTTGACGAGCAGTACTTC
clone_size: .; v_call: TRBV14; j_call: TRBJ2-3; d_call: TRBD2; cdr3_aa: CASSPTSGNTDTQYF; cdr3_nt: TGTGCCAGCAGCCCTACTAGCGGGAACACAGATACGCAGTATTTT
clone_size: .; v_call: TRBV9; j_call: TRBJ1-2; d_call: TRBD1; cdr3_aa: CASSARDREWDGYTF; cdr3_nt: TGTGCCAGCAGCGCCAGGGACAGGGAATGGGATGGCTACACCTTC
clone_size: .; v_call: TRBV9; j_call: TRBJ2-7; d_call: .; cdr3_aa: CASSVDLDPYEQYF; cdr3_nt: TGTGCCAGCAGCGTAGATTTGGACCCCTACGAGCAGTACTTC
clone_size: .; v_call: TRBV19; j_call: TRBJ1-5; d_call: TRBD1; cdr3_aa: CASSSTGGGQPQHF; cdr3_nt: TGTGCCAGTAGTTCAACAGGGGGAGGTCAGCCCCAGCATTTT
clone_size: .; v_call: TRBV29-1; j_call: TRBJ1-6; d_call: TRBD1; cdr3_aa: CSVRTGWNSPLHF; cdr3_nt: TGCAGCGTTAGGACAGGGTGGAATTCACCCCTCCACTTT
clone_size: .; v_call: TRBV6-2/TRBV6-3; j_call: TRBJ1-2; d_call: .; cdr3_aa: CASSPSGRDNGYTF; cdr3_nt: TGTGCCAGCAGCCCTTCAGGGAGGGATAATGGCTACACCTTC
clone_size: .; v_call: TRBV7-2; j_call: TRBJ1-6; d_call: .; cdr3_aa: CASSLTPGLYNSPLHF; cdr3_nt: TGTGCCAGCAGCCTGACCCCCGGGCTCTATAATTCACCCCTCCACTTT
clone_size: .; v_call: TRBV5-5; j_call: TRBJ1-4; d_call: .; cdr3_aa: CASSLGGYEKLFF; cdr3_nt: TGTGCCAGCAGCTTGGGGGGGTATGAAAAACTGTTTTTT
clone_size: .; v_call: TRBV5-4; j_call: TRBJ1-6; d_call: TRBD1; cdr3_aa: CASSSDRPSPLHF; cdr3_nt: TGTGCCAGCAGCTCGGACAGGCCTTCACCCCTCCACTTT
clone_size: .; v_call: TRBV7-3; j_call: TRBJ1-5; d_call: TRBD1; cdr3_aa: CASSLPRGQGRSNQPQHF; cdr3_nt: TGTGCCAGCAGCTTACCCCGGGGACAGGGGAGAAGCAATCAGCCCCAGCATTTT
clone_size: .; v_call: TRBV3-1/TRBV3-2; j_call: TRBJ2-7; d_call: .; cdr3_aa: CASSQGASYEQYF; cdr3_nt: TGTGCCAGCAGCCAAGGGGCGAGCTACGAGCAGTACTTC
clone_size: .; v_call: TRBV5-6; j_call: TRBJ1-2; d_call: .; cdr3_aa: CASSLASEGSWGYTF; cdr3_nt: TGTGCCAGCAGCTTGGCCAGCGAAGGGTCGTGGGGCTACACCTTC
clone_size: once; v_call: TRBV6-5; j_call: TRBJ2-7; d_call: TRBD1; cdr3_aa: CASSYSGQISSYEQYF; cdr3_nt: TGTGCCAGCAGTTACTCGGGACAGATCAGCTCCTACGAGCAGTACTTC
clone_size: few; v_call: TRBV18; j_call: TRBJ2-7; d_call: TRBD2; cdr3_aa: CASSPLGGAYEQYF; cdr3_nt: TGTGCCAGCTCACCACTGGGGGGGGCCTACGAGCAGTACTTC
clone_size: .; v_call: TRBV4-3; j_call: TRBJ2-3; d_call: TRBD1; cdr3_aa: CASSQDPGQGADTQYF; cdr3_nt: TGCGCCAGCAGCCAGGATCCGGGACAGGGGGCAGATACGCAGTATTTT
clone_size: .; v_call: TRBV7-2; j_call: TRBJ1-1; d_call: TRBD1; cdr3_aa: CASSLTGGTEAFF; cdr3_nt: TGTGCCAGCAGCTTAACAGGGGGGACTGAAGCTTTCTTT
clone_size: .; v_call: TRBV7-8; j_call: TRBJ1-6; d_call: .; cdr3_aa: CASSLLSGVNSPLHF; cdr3_nt: TGTGCCAGCAGCTTATTATCAGGAGTGAATTCACCCCTCCACTTT
clone_size: .; v_call: TRBV3-1/TRBV3-2; j_call: TRBJ1-2; d_call: TRBD1; cdr3_aa: CASSPNKGQETYGYTF; cdr3_nt: TGTGCCAGCAGCCCTAATAAGGGACAGGAGACCTATGGCTACACCTTC
clone_size: .; v_call: TRBV2; j_call: TRBJ1-2; d_call: .; cdr3_aa: CATTQSEAYTF; cdr3_nt: TGTGCCACCACACAGAGCGAGGCCTACACCTTC
clone_size: .; v_call: TRBV27; j_call: TRBJ2-3; d_call: .; cdr3_aa: CASSRVGSTDTQYF; cdr3_nt: TGTGCCAGCAGTAGAGTAGGGTCCACAGATACGCAGTATTTT